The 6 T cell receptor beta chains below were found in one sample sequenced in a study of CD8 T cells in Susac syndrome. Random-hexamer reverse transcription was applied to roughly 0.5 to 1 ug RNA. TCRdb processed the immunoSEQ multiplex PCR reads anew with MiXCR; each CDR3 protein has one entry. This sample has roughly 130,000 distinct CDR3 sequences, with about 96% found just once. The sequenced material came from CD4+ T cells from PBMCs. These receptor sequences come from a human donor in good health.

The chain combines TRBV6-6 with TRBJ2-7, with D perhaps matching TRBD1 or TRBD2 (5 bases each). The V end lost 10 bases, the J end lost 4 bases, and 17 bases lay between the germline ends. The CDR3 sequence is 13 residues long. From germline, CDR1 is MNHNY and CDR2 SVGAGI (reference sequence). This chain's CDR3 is CATCGGKVYEQYF. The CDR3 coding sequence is TGTGCCACCTGTGGGGGTAAGGTATACGAGCAGTACTTC.

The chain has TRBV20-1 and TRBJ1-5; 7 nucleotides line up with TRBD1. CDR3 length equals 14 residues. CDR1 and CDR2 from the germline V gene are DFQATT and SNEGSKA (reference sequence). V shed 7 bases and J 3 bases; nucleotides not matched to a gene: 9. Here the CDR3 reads CSVLRDRTNQPQHF. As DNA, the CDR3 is TGCAGTGTTCTCCGGGACAGAACCAATCAGCCCCAGCATTTT.

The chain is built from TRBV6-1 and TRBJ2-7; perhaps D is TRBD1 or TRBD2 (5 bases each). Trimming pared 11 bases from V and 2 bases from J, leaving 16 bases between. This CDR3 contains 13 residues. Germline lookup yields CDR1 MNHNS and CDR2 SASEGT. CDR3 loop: CAGEGNTAYEQYF. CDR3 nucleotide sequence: TGTGCCGGAGAGGGGAACACCGCCTACGAGCAGTACTTC.

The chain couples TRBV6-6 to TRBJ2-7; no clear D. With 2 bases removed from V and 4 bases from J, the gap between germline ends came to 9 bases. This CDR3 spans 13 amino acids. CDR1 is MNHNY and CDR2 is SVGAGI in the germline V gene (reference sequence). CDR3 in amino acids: CASSYEVGYEQYF. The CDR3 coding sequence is TGTGCCAGCAGTTACGAGGTGGGGTACGAGCAGTACTTC.

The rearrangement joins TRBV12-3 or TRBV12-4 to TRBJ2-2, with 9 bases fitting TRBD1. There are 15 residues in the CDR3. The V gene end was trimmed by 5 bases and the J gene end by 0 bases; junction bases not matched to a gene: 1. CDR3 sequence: CASSHRGPNTGELFF. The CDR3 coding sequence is TGTGCCAGCAGTCACAGGGGGCCGAACACCGGGGAGCTGTTTTTT.

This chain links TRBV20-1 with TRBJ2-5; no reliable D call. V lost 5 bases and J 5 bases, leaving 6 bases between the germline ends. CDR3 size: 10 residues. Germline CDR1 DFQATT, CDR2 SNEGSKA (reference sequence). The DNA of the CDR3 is TGCAGTGCTCCTGTGGAGACCCAGTACTTC. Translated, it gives CSAPVETQYF.